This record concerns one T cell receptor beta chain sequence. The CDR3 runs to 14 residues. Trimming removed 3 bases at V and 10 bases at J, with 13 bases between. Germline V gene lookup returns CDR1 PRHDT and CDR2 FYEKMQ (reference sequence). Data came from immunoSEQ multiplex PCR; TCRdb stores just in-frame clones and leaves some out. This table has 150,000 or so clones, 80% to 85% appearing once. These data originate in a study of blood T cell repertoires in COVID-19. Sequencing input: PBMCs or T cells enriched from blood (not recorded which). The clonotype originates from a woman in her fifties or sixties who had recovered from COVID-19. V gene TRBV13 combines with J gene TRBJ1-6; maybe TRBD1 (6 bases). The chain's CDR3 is CASSFEGVKSPLHF. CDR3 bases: TGTGCCAGCAGCTTTGAGGGGGTAAAGTCACCCCTCCACTTT. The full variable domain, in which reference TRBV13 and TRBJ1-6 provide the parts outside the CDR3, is AAGVIQSPRHLIKEKRETATLKCYPIPRHDTVYWYQQGPGQDPQFLISFYEKMQSDKGSIPDRFSAQQFSDYHSELNMSSLELGDSALYFCASSFEGVKSPLHFGNGTRLTVT.